A single sample is the source of the 32 T cell receptor beta chains below, sequenced in a study of cytomegalovirus exposure and HLA in healthy donors. The table came from immunoSEQ multiplex PCR; TCRdb's copy has only in-frame clones and leaves some out. The table lists more than 95,000 clones, 90% to 95% of them singletons, with less than 1.5% in the top ten. Sample: PBMCs. These TCRs come from a woman in her late teens or twenties in good health and CMV-seronegative.

Written as DNA, the CDR3 is TGTGCCAGCAGTTGGCCCAAAACAGGGCGGAACACTGAAGCTTTCTTT. It translates to CASSWPKTGRNTEAFF. The gene calls are TRBV5-4 and TRBJ1-1, with TRBD1 as a possible D gene (6 bases). The CDR3 totals 16 residues. V lost 5 bases, J lost 1 base, and 18 bases lay in between. CDR1 SGHNT and CDR2 YYREEE come from the germline V gene (reference sequence).

This rearrangement joins TRBV4-1 to TRBJ2-7, with 7 bases fitting TRBD2. V gave up 4 bases and J gave up 4 bases; unmatched junction bases: 13. Germline loops: CDR1 MGHRA, CDR2 YSYEKL. This CDR3 spans 16 amino acids. CDR3 sequence reads: CASSPGGGSIMYEQYF. In nucleotides, the CDR3 is TGCGCCAGCAGCCCGGGGGGAGGGTCCATCATGTACGAGCAGTACTTC.

The rearrangement uses TRBV7-6 and TRBJ1-1, with TRBD1 as a possible D gene (6 bases). The germline V gene encodes CDR1 SGHVS and CDR2 FNYEAQ. The ends were cut back, 5 bases at V and 1 base at J, with 8 bases in the middle. The CDR3 runs 13 residues. CDR3 loop: CASSARGNTEAFF. The DNA for the CDR3 is TGTGCCAGCAGCGCCAGGGGGAACACTGAAGCTTTCTTT.

The genes are TRBV30 and TRBJ1-6; 8 bases fit TRBD1. The germline V gene encodes CDR1 GTSNPN and CDR2 SVGIG (reference sequence). This CDR3 has 13 amino acids. V lost 3 bases and J lost 6; bases outside the gene matches: 1. CDR3: CAWRGQVNSPLHF. CDR3 DNA sequence: TGTGCCTGGAGGGGACAGGTTAATTCACCCCTCCACTTT. The full variable domain, its missing parts supplied by reference TRBV30 and TRBJ1-6, is SQTIHQWPATLVQPVGSPLSLECTVEGTSNPNLYWYRQAAGRGLQLLFYSVGIGQISSEVPQNLSASRPQDRQFILSSKKLLLSDSGFYLCAWRGQVNSPLHFGNGTRLTVT.

The chain uses TRBV12-5 and TRBJ2-3, with TRBD1 as a possible D gene (6 bases). The CDR3 has 13 residues. Trimming took off 6 bases at V and 5 bases at J, with 12 bases between the two ends. CDR1 is LGHNT and CDR2 is FRNRAP in the germline V gene. The CDR3 protein is CASGRRTEDTQYF. CDR3 DNA sequence: TGTGCTAGTGGACGCCGGACAGAAGATACGCAGTATTTT.

This clone was detected once. The rearrangement joins TRBV28 to TRBJ2-3; a possible D gene is TRBD2 (5 bases). CDR3 size: 12 residues. The ends were cut back, 3 bases at V and 5 bases at J, with 6 bases in the middle. Germline values: CDR1 MDHEN, CDR2 SYDVKM. The CDR3 here is CASSLTIDTQYF. The CDR3 coding sequence is TGTGCCAGCAGTTTGACTATAGATACGCAGTATTTT.

CDR3 DNA sequence: TGTGCCAGCAGTTATCAAGGCGGTCCAGAGACCCAGTACTTC. It specifies CASSYQGGPETQYF. The chain combines TRBV27 with TRBJ2-5; D remains ambiguous. The germline V gene has CDR1 MNHEY and CDR2 SMNVEV (reference sequence). The CDR3 runs to 14 residues. Trimming removed 4 bases at V and 4 bases at J, with 13 bases between.

This clone was counted a single time. The CDR3 loop is CASRGPMAYGYTF. CDR3 bases: TGTGCCAGCAGGGGGCCGATGGCCTATGGCTACACCTTC. J is TRBJ1-2 and V is TRBV2; a weak D match, TRBD1 (5 bases). This CDR3 is built from 13 residues. V lost 6 bases and J lost 4, with 12 bases in between. Germline V gives CDR1 SNHLY, CDR2 FYNNEI.

The rearrangement uses TRBV5-5 and TRBJ2-7; TRBD1 is a possible D gene (5 bases). Germline CDR1 SGHKS, CDR2 YYEKEE (reference sequence). Trimming took 0 bases from V and 7 from J, leaving 17 bases between them. The CDR3 spans 15 residues. CDR3 sequence reads: CASSLAAVLGVEQYF. The CDR3 bases are TGTGCCAGCAGCTTGGCCGCAGTGCTAGGGGTTGAGCAGTACTTC.

The chain has TRBV7-2 and TRBJ2-1; D unclear. The CDR3 contains 15 residues. Germline lookup yields CDR1 SGHTA and CDR2 FQGNSA. Between the trimmed V and J ends, which lost 5 bases and 4 bases, there was a span of 15 bases. CDR3 amino acids: CASSQVPSPYNEQFF. For the CDR3, the DNA is TGTGCCAGCAGCCAGGTCCCGTCCCCGTACAATGAGCAGTTCTTC.

The chain employs TRBV10-3 and TRBJ2-3; D perhaps matches TRBD2 (6 bases). Trimming cost V 2 bases and J 8 bases, with 14 bases left between them. Looked up from germline, CDR1 is ENHRY and CDR2 is SYGVKD. The CDR3 runs to 14 residues. The CDR3 is CAISEGGVVGTQYF. The CDR3 DNA is TGTGCCATCAGTGAGGGAGGGGTCGTGGGTACGCAGTATTTT.

The gene calls are TRBV10-2 and TRBJ2-1; D not certain. The CDR3 spans 13 residues. The V and J ends lost 4 bases and 0 bases respectively, with 4 bases between them. From germline, CDR1 is WSHSY and CDR2 SAAADI. CDR3 sequence: CASSVVSYNEQFF. The CDR3 DNA sequence: TGCGCCAGCAGTGTCGTCTCCTACAATGAGCAGTTCTTC.

The chain links TRBV6-6 to TRBJ2-7; 8 bases align to TRBD1. J lost 4 bases, V lost 7 bases, and 6 bases had no gene match. Germline CDR1 is MNHNY and CDR2 is SVGAGI (reference sequence). The CDR3 covers 13 residues. The CDR3 DNA reads TGTGCCAGCACGCCAACAGGGGGATACGAGCAGTACTTC. Its protein is CASTPTGGYEQYF.

The chain uses TRBV13 and TRBJ1-2; maybe TRBD1 (5 bases). Per germline, CDR1 PRHDT and CDR2 FYEKMQ (reference sequence). The ends were cut back, 5 bases at V and 6 bases at J, with 10 bases in the middle. The CDR3 consists of 12 residues. CDR3 region: CASSPPGDGYTF. CDR3 DNA sequence: TGTGCCAGCAGCCCGCCGGGGGATGGCTACACCTTC.

This sequence joins TRBV28 and TRBJ1-2; 7 nucleotides agree with TRBD1. With 7 bases clipped from V and 4 bases from J, the junction kept 12 bases outside the gene matches. CDR3 size: 15 residues. CDR1 is MDHEN, CDR2 SYDVKM, per germline. CDR3 nucleotide sequence: TGTGCCAGCAAAGACGGCGGGACAGAGAGCTATGGCTACACCTTC. Translating gives CASKDGGTESYGYTF.

This chain connects TRBV10-3 to TRBJ2-7; 11 bases map to TRBD1. The CDR3 sequence is 13 residues long. The germline gives CDR1 ENHRY, CDR2 SYGVKD. After removal of 6 bases from V and 5 bases from J, the junction contained 3 bases not matched to a gene. CDR3 loop: CAIRGTGGDEQYF. The CDR3 region has the DNA TGTGCCATCAGGGGGACAGGGGGTGACGAGCAGTACTTC.

The V call is TRBV2, the J call TRBJ2-3; 7 positions match TRBD1. The CDR3 runs 15 residues. V shed 5 bases, J shed 1 base, and the junction held 6 bases outside the gene matches. Germline CDR1 and CDR2: SNHLY and FYNNEI. The CDR3 loop reads CASSSRTGGTDTQYF. In nucleotides, the CDR3 is TGTGCCAGCAGTTCTCGGACAGGAGGCACAGATACGCAGTATTTT.

Only one count was recorded for this clone. This rearrangement joins TRBV19 to TRBJ1-4; unclear D gene. The V end was cut by 6 bases, the J end by 5 bases, with 13 bases between. The length of the CDR3 is 14 residues. Germline V CDR1 and CDR2: LNHDA, SQIVND (reference sequence). CDR3 loop: CASSPRKWNEKLFF. The CDR3 bases are TGTGCCAGTAGCCCCAGAAAGTGGAATGAAAAACTGTTTTTT.

This chain links TRBV5-1 with TRBJ2-5; 8 nucleotides match TRBD1. Losses at the gene ends were 4 bases for V and 5 bases for J; bases not matched to a gene: 13. CDR1 SGHRS and CDR2 YFSETQ come from the germline V gene. The CDR3 spans 16 residues. CDR3 bases: TGCGCCAGCAGCATTGGAAACCAGGGGGCGTCGGAGACCCAGTACTTC. Translating it yields CASSIGNQGASETQYF.

The CDR3 loop is CASSLSLAGGLRGQYF. The CDR3 DNA reads TGTGCCAGCAGCTTATCCCTAGCGGGAGGGTTACGAGGACAGTACTTC. The genes are TRBV7-2 and TRBJ2-7; TRBD2 agrees at 12 bases. This CDR3 region has 16 residues. Germline V gives CDR1 SGHTA, CDR2 FQGNSA. V trimming: 2 bases; J trimming: 10 bases; junction bases outside the gene matches: 12.

The chain couples TRBV12-5 to TRBJ2-5; 12 bases are shared with TRBD2. With V trimmed by 5 bases and J by 6 bases, 7 bases remained unmatched. The CDR3 sequence is 15 residues long. CDR1 is LGHNT, CDR2 FRNRAP, per germline. In DNA form, the CDR3 reads TGTGCTAGTGGTCTGACTAGCGGGAGTACAAAGACCCAGTACTTC. Translated, it gives CASGLTSGSTKTQYF.

CDR3 in amino acids: CASSRQGLNTGELFF. DNA of the CDR3: TGTGCCAGTAGTAGGCAGGGTTTAAACACCGGGGAGCTGTTTTTT. The chain employs TRBV19 and TRBJ2-2, with D possibly TRBD1 on 5 matching bases. Germline CDR1 LNHDA, CDR2 SQIVND (reference sequence). The ends were cut back, 4 bases at V and 2 bases at J, with 11 bases in the middle. The CDR3 has 15 amino acids.

As regards this clone: The sample has other DNA sequences that encode this CDR3 too. This sequence joins TRBV11-2 and TRBJ1-3; D is unresolved. Germline V gives CDR1 SGHAT, CDR2 FQNNGV. The CDR3 length is 14 residues. Trimming took 3 bases from V and 0 from J, leaving 6 bases between them. In DNA form, the CDR3 reads TGTGCCAGCAGCTTTGGCAGCTCTGGAAACACCATATATTTT. It is translated as CASSFGSSGNTIYF.

The chain employs TRBV30 and TRBJ1-1; D remains unclear. There are 13 residues in the CDR3. Germline CDR1 reads GTSNPN; CDR2 reads SVGIG (reference sequence). Trimming took off 0 bases at V and 2 bases at J, with 7 bases between the two ends. The CDR3 spells CAWSVLLNTEAFF. Here the CDR3 DNA reads TGTGCCTGGAGTGTACTCCTCAACACTGAAGCTTTCTTT.

The chain combines TRBV25-1 with TRBJ1-6; D uncertain. The CDR3 sequence is 14 residues long. V dropped 3 bases and J dropped 10 bases, with 13 bases sitting between them. Per germline, CDR1 MGHDK and CDR2 SYGVNS. The CDR3 sequence: CASSDSAPRSPLHF. The CDR3 bases are TGTGCCAGCAGTGATTCGGCCCCGAGGTCACCCCTCCACTTT.

Written as DNA, the CDR3 is TGTGCCAGCAGTACAGGGTCTGGGGCCAACGTCCTGACTTTC. This codes for CASSTGSGANVLTF. This chain joins TRBV7-9 and TRBJ2-6; possible D gene TRBD1, 6 bases. The CDR3 spans 14 residues. Looked up from germline, CDR1 is SEHNR and CDR2 is FQNEAQ (reference sequence). The V end was cut by 6 bases, the J end by 1 base, with 7 bases between.

This clone occurred once. This chain connects TRBV19 to TRBJ2-1, with D maybe TRBD2 (5 bases). V was pared by 5 bases and J by 2 bases, with 13 bases between. Germline V gene lookup returns CDR1 LNHDA and CDR2 SQIVND (reference sequence). The CDR3 extends over 15 amino acids. The CDR3 protein is CASSPVGAAYNEQFF. CDR3 sequence (DNA): TGTGCCAGTAGTCCGGTCGGAGCGGCCTACAATGAGCAGTTCTTC.

V is TRBV28 and J is TRBJ1-1; D uncertain. Germline V CDR1 and CDR2: MDHEN, SYDVKM. This CDR3 has 15 amino acids. Trimming removed 5 bases from V and 3 bases from J, with 16 bases in between. In nucleotides, the CDR3 is TGTGCCAGCAGTAAAGGAGGGCGACGGTACACTGAAGCTTTCTTT. Translation: CASSKGGRRYTEAFF.

The chain has TRBV9 and TRBJ2-3; 10 nucleotides agree with TRBD1. Germline CDR1 SGDLS, CDR2 YYNGEE. The V gene end was trimmed by 0 bases and the J gene end by 4 bases; junction bases not matched to a gene: 8. The CDR3 is 17 amino acids. The CDR3, as DNA: TGTGCCAGCAGCGTAGGGTCGGGACAGGGGACCCCAGATACGCAGTATTTT. It yields the protein CASSVGSGQGTPDTQYF. Together with reference TRBV9 and TRBJ2-3, the CDR3 gives the full variable domain: DSGVTQTPKHLITATGQRVTLRCSPRSGDLSVYWYQQSLDQGLQFLIQYYNGEERAKGNILERFSAQQFPDLHSELNLSSLELGDSALYFCASSVGSGQGTPDTQYFGPGTRLTVL.

The chain recombines TRBV28 with TRBJ2-1; the match to TRBD2 covers 10 bases. Germline values: CDR1 MDHEN, CDR2 SYDVKM. J was trimmed by 3 bases and V by 7 bases; bases with no gene match: 6. The CDR3 covers 15 residues. In DNA form, the CDR3 reads TGTGCCAGCACTAGCGGGGGTCTTGTCTACAATGAGCAGTTCTTC. It codes for CASTSGGLVYNEQFF.

A remark on this clone: An end of the junction differs from the germline gene, which may be a read error. The CDR3 DNA reads as TGTGCCAGCAGATTAGGGTTAGCGGGACCGCACGAGCAGTACTTC. Protein: CASRLGLAGPHEQYF. V gene TRBV7-9 combines with J gene TRBJ2-7; 8 bases line up with TRBD2. Germline values: CDR1 SEHNR, CDR2 FQNEAQ (reference sequence). The CDR3 is 15 residues long.

V and J are TRBV27 and TRBJ2-1, with TRBD2 matching 11 bases. The J segment lost 7 bases and the V segment lost 4 bases, leaving 3 bases of the junction unmatched. Germline V gene lookup returns CDR1 MNHEY and CDR2 SMNVEV (reference sequence). The CDR3 is 14 amino acids. CDR3 loop: CASSWGTSGNEQFF. The CDR3, as DNA: TGTGCCAGCAGTTGGGGGACTAGCGGAAATGAGCAGTTCTTC.